This T cell receptor beta chain emerged from a study of T-cell memory formation after mild COVID-19. 5'RACE primed from the constant segment yielded TCR alpha and TCR beta cDNA libraries bearing sample barcodes and UMIs. TCRdb analysed the 5' RACE reads with MiXCR anew, one entry per CDR3 protein. Of 75,000 to 90,000 distinct CDR3 sequences in the sample, approximately 14% are singletons; the top ten hold roughly a third. General study results and limits: Detection of some responders pre-infection suggested pre-existing cross-reactive memory T cells participated.

This clonotype occurred many times. The antigen is undetermined. The sequenced sample was PBMCs or a T cell subset sorted from them (not recorded which). This receptor was obtained from an adult woman who had mild COVID-19 (a few samples of this study predate the infection). Cell type and time point are not known.

Here the CDR3 DNA reads TGCAGCGTCCTAGAAACCCTAGCCAAAAACATTCAGTACTTC. It codes for CSVLETLAKNIQYF. The chain combines TRBV29-1 with TRBJ2-4; unclear D gene. Looked up from germline, CDR1 is SQVTM and CDR2 is ANQGSEA. The V gene lost 6 bases and the J gene lost 0 bases, with 12 bases spanning the gap. There are 14 residues in the CDR3.